This T cell receptor (beta chain) came from a study of control samples from healthy donors and cancer patients. This clone has a single count. The repertoire was sequenced with immunoSEQ multiplex PCR; TCRdb's copy has only in-frame clones and lacks some. The repertoire holds about 250,000 clones, approximately 80% seen once, with 13% in the top ten. Germline assignment: CDR1 LGHDT and CDR2 YNNKEL (reference sequence). CDR3 size: 15 residues. V was trimmed by 0 bases and J by 0 bases, leaving 6 bases between them. Material for sequencing was PBMCs. The receptor was derived from an older woman with lung cancer. V gene TRBV3-1 (or the pseudogene TRBV3-2) combines with J gene TRBJ1-3, with D hard to call. As DNA, the CDR3 is TGTGCCAGCAGCCAAGAGCCTTACTCTGGAAACACCATATATTTT. It encodes CASSQEPYSGNTIYF.